Following are 11 T cell receptor beta chains from one sample sequenced in a study of beta chain features in type 1 diabetes. Study results and caveats: Type 1 diabetes patients had moderately but significantly shorter TCRB CDR3s in all four CD4+ subsets.

The sequenced template was cDNA made from the entire isolated RNA. TCRdb's table, derived via immunoSEQ multiplex PCR, lists solely in-frame clones and lacks some. Of over 200,000 clones detected, approximately 10% appear once; the ten largest clones hold more than 0.015%. No antigen is known for these receptors. The source material was naive CD4+ T cells from blood. These TCRs come from a man younger than 40 with type 1 diabetes.

This clone has just a few counts. The genes are TRBV30 and TRBJ2-3; D is unresolved. Germline CDR1 and CDR2: GTSNPN and SVGIG (reference sequence). Trimming left V 0 bases short and J 5 bases short, with 9 bases between. The CDR3 is 13 amino acids. CDR3 DNA: TGTGCCTGGAGTGTAGACTCCCGAGATACGCAGTATTTT. Translating it yields CAWSVDSRDTQYF.

V is TRBV6-5 and J is TRBJ1-1, with TRBD1 identical over 8 bases. CDR1 is MNHEY, CDR2 SVGAGI, per germline. After removal of 4 bases from V and 10 bases from J, the junction contained 8 bases not matched to a gene. CDR3 size: 13 residues. Here the CDR3 reads CASSSTDRVSAFF. The CDR3 nucleotides are TGTGCCAGCAGTTCCACGGACAGGGTATCAGCTTTCTTT.

The V and J genes are TRBV2 and TRBJ2-4; D perhaps matches TRBD1 (7 bases). The CDR3 consists of 13 residues. Trimming shortened V by 6 bases and J by 8 bases, and 14 bases separated the two germline ends. The germline CDR1 and CDR2 sequences are SNHLY and FYNNEI. The CDR3 loop is CASSQGGYDIQYF. Written as DNA, the CDR3 is TGTGCCAGCAGCCAGGGGGGATATGACATTCAGTACTTC.

There are a few counts of this clone. This chain connects TRBV27 to TRBJ1-5; TRBD1 is a possible D gene (6 bases). The germline V gene encodes CDR1 MNHEY and CDR2 SMNVEV (reference sequence). The CDR3 contains 13 residues. V was shortened by 5 bases and J by 6 bases, with 11 bases between the two germline ends. In DNA form, the CDR3 reads TGTGCCAGCAGTCTGACAGGCTCTCAGCCCCAGCATTTT. Protein sequence: CASSLTGSQPQHF.

The rearrangement uses TRBV7-9 and TRBJ2-1, with D possibly matching TRBD1 (6 bases). Germline CDR1 is SEHNR and CDR2 is FQNEAQ (reference sequence). This CDR3 comprises 16 residues. Trimming removed 4 bases from V and 0 bases from J, with 13 bases in between. The DNA of the CDR3 is TGTGCCAGCAGCTCCCCGGCAGGGGCCTCCTACAATGAGCAGTTCTTC. Its protein product is CASSSPAGASYNEQFF.

The table lists this clone with a few counts. This sequence joins TRBV28 and TRBJ1-5; possible D gene TRBD1, 5 bases. CDR1 is MDHEN and CDR2 is SYDVKM in the germline V gene. V lost 3 bases and J 0 bases, leaving 12 bases between the germline ends. The CDR3 loop spans 16 amino acids. For the CDR3, the DNA is TGTGCCAGCAGTTTCCGGGACTTTTATAGCAATCAGCCCCAGCATTTT. This codes for CASSFRDFYSNQPQHF. The full variable domain, rest sourced from reference TRBV28 and TRBJ1-5, is DVKVTQSSRYLVKRTGEKVFLECVQDMDHENMFWYRQDPGLGLRLIYFSYDVKMKEKGDIPEGYSVSREKKERFSLILESASTNQTSMYLCASSFRDFYSNQPQHFGDGTRLSIL.

V is TRBV18 and J is TRBJ1-6; 7 positions agree with TRBD1. The V and J ends lost 2 bases and 10 bases, in that order; junction bases with no gene match: 8. Germline assignment: CDR1 KGHSH and CDR2 LQKENI. This CDR3 has 15 amino acids. As DNA, the CDR3 is TGTGCCAGCTCACCATCGGGACAGTCCAACTCACCCCTCCACTTT. It codes for CASSPSGQSNSPLHF.

The gene calls are TRBV7-9 and TRBJ2-7, with 7 bases matching TRBD1. J lost 7 bases, V lost 5 bases, and 11 bases had no gene match. This CDR3 comprises 14 residues. Germline CDR1 SEHNR, CDR2 FQNEAQ (reference sequence). The CDR3 loop is CASSPGQSLWEQYF. The CDR3 nucleotides read TGTGCCAGCAGCCCGGGACAGAGCTTATGGGAGCAGTACTTC.

The genes are TRBV10-3 and TRBJ1-1; 11 bases line up with TRBD1. This CDR3 comprises 15 residues. J was trimmed by 3 bases and V by 5 bases; bases with no gene match: 5. Germline lookup yields CDR1 ENHRY and CDR2 SYGVKD. In DNA, the CDR3 is TGTGCCATCAGTCGGGACAGGGGGTACGACACTGAAGCTTTCTTT. This codes for CAISRDRGYDTEAFF.

This clone occurred a few times. The chain recombines TRBV9 with TRBJ2-1; D call uncertain. The V end lost 0 bases, the J end lost 0 bases, and 10 bases lay between the germline ends. This CDR3 is 16 amino acids long. Germline V CDR1 and CDR2: SGDLS, YYNGEE. The CDR3 coding sequence is TGTGCCAGCAGCGTAGCTCGGCAGGTCTCCTACAATGAGCAGTTCTTC. Its translation is CASSVARQVSYNEQFF. The full variable domain, with the rest looked up from reference TRBV9 and TRBJ2-1, is DSGVTQTPKHLITATGQRVTLRCSPRSGDLSVYWYQQSLDQGLQFLIQYYNGEERAKGNILERFSAQQFPDLHSELNLSSLELGDSALYFCASSVARQVSYNEQFFGPGTRLTVL.

This chain links TRBV2 with TRBJ1-6, with D perhaps matching TRBD1 (6 bases). CDR3 size: 16 residues. V lost 1 base, J lost 5 bases, and 12 bases lay in between. Germline CDR1 is SNHLY and CDR2 is FYNNEI. The CDR3 loop is CASSEGRGTNNSPLHF. CDR3 DNA sequence: TGTGCCAGCAGTGAAGGCAGGGGCACGAATAATTCACCCCTCCACTTT.